This TCR beta chain was retrieved from a study of T cell repertoires in cytomegalovirus infection. As for the study in general: The authors relied on CMV epitopes, both recently identified HLA-C-restricted and well-studied HLA-B-restricted.

V gave up 0 bases and J gave up 7 bases, with 8 bases separating them. Germline CDR1 and CDR2: MNHNS and SASEGT. This CDR3 has 13 residues. Study-level findings and limits: The ex vivo response showed dominance by HLA-C-restricted CMV-specific TCR beta clonotypes.

As to this clonotype: Its specificity is unknown.

TCRdb re-derived calls from the reads in MiXCR, one entry per CDR3 protein. The table has 450,000 to 600,000 distinct CDR3 sequences, roughly 46% seen once. The TCR originated in a human donor in good health (CMV status not recorded). Some clones in this sample may be carry-over from other donors' samples. This chain joins TRBV6-1 and TRBJ2-3; D gene unclear. Sequenced material: cultured PBMCs, taken from culture after CMV antigen stimulation. The CDR3 DNA reads as TGTGCCAGCAGTGAAGCGGCCCCTTATACGCAGTATTTT. Translated, it gives CASSEAAPYTQYF.